This T cell receptor (beta chain) was documented in a study of T cells in Graves' hyperthyroidism and ophthalmopathy. Overall study: Peripheral blood was acquired at first diagnosis, ahead of any therapy whatsoever.

Amplification targeted TCR beta CDR3 regions from RNA transcripts. HTBI primers were used for first-round RT-PCR of the TCR CDR3. TCRdb reprocessed the multiplex PCR reads with MiXCR, giving one entry per CDR3 protein. The repertoire holds around 450,000 distinct CDR3 sequences, roughly 14% seen once, with roughly an eighth in the top ten. Points from the study as a whole: Clonotypes that were expanded in thyroid above 0.001 mostly appeared in blood too.

This clonotype was counted at least ten times. What it recognizes is unknown. The clonotype originates from a young woman with Graves' hyperthyroidism. Sequencing was performed on blood.

CDR3 DNA sequence: TGTGCCAGCAGCGTAGGCGGGAGAAACAATGAGCAGTTCTTC. It specifies CASSVGGRNNEQFF. The V and J genes are TRBV9 and TRBJ2-1; 7 positions agree with TRBD2. The CDR3 totals 14 residues. V shed 0 bases, J shed 5 bases, and the junction held 2 bases outside the gene matches. Germline CDR1 is SGDLS and CDR2 is YYNGEE.